This entry lists 29 T cell receptor beta chains sequenced from one sample in a study of blood T cells in healthy people across ages (dated by TCRdb to the mid-2010s). To prepare the library, 5' RACE was applied. Sequencing used an Illumina HiSeq 2500. A second PCR of roughly 7 to 11 cycles was performed with a sample-barcoded 5' primer and a J-beta primer mix. Clones were called with MiXCR by TCRdb after fastp trimmed the public reads at Q25, and only in-frame beta chains were retained. A single entry per CDR3 protein holds the most common genes and DNA from its merged rows. The sample profile shows roughly 410,000 distinct CDR3 sequences; 45% to 60% of them were found once. Together, the top ten hold 51% of the sample. Source material: blood. These receptors were taken from a man aged 60 to 69 in good health.

The chain joins TRBV20-1 to TRBJ1-2; 12 bases match TRBD1. The CDR3 consists of 13 residues. After removal of 7 bases from V and 4 bases from J, the junction contained 4 bases not matched to a gene. The germline gives CDR1 DFQATT, CDR2 SNEGSKA (reference sequence). CDR3: CSGPGQGAYGYTF. The CDR3 bases are TGCAGTGGTCCGGGACAGGGGGCCTATGGCTACACCTTC.

At least ten counts were recorded for this clonotype. The chain combines TRBV11-3 with TRBJ2-3; perhaps D is TRBD1 or TRBD2 (5 bases each). CDR1 and CDR2 from the germline V gene are SGHNT and YENEEA. Trimming removed 0 bases from V and 6 bases from J, with 19 bases in between. This CDR3 has 17 amino acids. The CDR3 DNA is TGTGCCAGCAGCTTAGAAGGGACCCTCCCTGGAAAGGATACGCAGTATTTT. It yields the protein CASSLEGTLPGKDTQYF.

Comments on this clonotype: The conserved final phenylalanine or tryptophan is absent from the CDR3, which likely points to a read error. The genes are TRBV7-2 and TRBJ2-1; a possible D gene is TRBD2 (6 bases). Germline CDR1 is SGHTA and CDR2 is FQGNSA. The CDR3 covers 19 residues. V shed 1 base and J shed 0 bases, with 19 bases lying between them. This chain's CDR3 is CASSLVPGLAPSSYNEQFS. CDR3 DNA: TGTGCCAGCAGCTTAGTGCCAGGTCTAGCGCCGAGCTCCTACAATGAGCAGTTCTCC.

This clonotype was seen a single time. V usage is TRBV6-5 and J usage is TRBJ1-1; 8 bases agree with TRBD1. V lost 5 bases and J lost 5; bases outside the gene matches: 10. Germline-derived CDR1 and CDR2 are MNHEY and SVGAGI. The CDR3 covers 15 residues. The CDR3 nucleotides are TGTGCCAGCAGTCCCCGAACAGGGGGGAGGACTGAAGCTTTCTTT. It specifies CASSPRTGGRTEAFF.

Points on this clonotype: Compared with germline, one end of the junction differs, possibly owing to a read error. The gene calls are TRBV12-3 or TRBV12-4 and TRBJ2-3; tentative D call: TRBD2 (6 bases). This CDR3 contains 15 residues. CDR3 region: CASSFGRFSTDAQYF. The CDR3 DNA reads as TGTGCCAGCAGTTTCGGGAGATTCAGCACAGATGCGCAGTATTTT.

The chain combines TRBV15 with TRBJ2-5; no reliable D call. The CDR3 totals 12 residues. Germline V CDR1 and CDR2: LNHNV, YYDKDF (reference sequence). Trimming took off 3 bases at V and 0 bases at J, with 2 bases between the two ends. For the CDR3, the DNA is TGTGCCACCAGCAGGTACCAAGAGACCCAGTACTTC. Amino acid sequence: CATSRYQETQYF.

Ten or more counts support this clonotype. This chain connects TRBV14 to TRBJ2-1; D perhaps matches TRBD1 (5 bases). CDR3 size: 17 residues. Germline loops: CDR1 SGHDN, CDR2 FVKESK. V dropped 1 base and J dropped 1 base, with 14 bases sitting between them. CDR3: CASSQGKYAGSYNEQFF. The CDR3 DNA sequence: TGTGCCAGCAGCCAAGGGAAATATGCAGGGTCCTACAATGAGCAGTTCTTC.

Of note for this clonotype: A read error may be the cause here, since a much bigger clone is one base away. The chain uses TRBV2 and TRBJ2-5; no firm D call. Germline V lookup: CDR1 SNHLY, CDR2 FYNNEI. The CDR3 runs to 14 residues. CDR3 amino acids: CTSIIGRYQETQYF. Written as DNA, the CDR3 is TGTACCAGCATCATCGGCAGGTATCAAGAGACCCAGTACTTC.

V gene TRBV30 combines with J gene TRBJ1-2, with a weak D call TRBD1 (6 bases). Deletions cut 3 bases from V and 4 bases from J, with 15 bases between. Germline-derived CDR1 and CDR2 are GTSNPN and SVGIG (reference sequence). The CDR3 covers 14 residues. CDR3 bases: TGTGCCTGGAGGAGGGGCAGGGGCCCCTATGGCTACACCTTC. Translated: CAWRRGRGPYGYTF.

CDR3 protein: CASSDRGREPLHF. The CDR3 nucleotides are TGTGCCAGCAGTGACAGGGGGCGAGAACCCCTCCACTTT. The V gene is TRBV27, the J gene TRBJ1-6, with TRBD1 identical over 10 bases. CDR3 length: 13 residues. The V and J ends lost 5 bases and 12 bases, in that order; junction bases with no gene match: 4. Germline V CDR1 and CDR2: MNHEY, SMNVEV (reference sequence).

The chain links TRBV7-3 to TRBJ2-2; 14 positions match TRBD2. V shed 5 bases and J 4 bases; nucleotides not matched to a gene: 12. This CDR3 is 19 amino acids long. The germline V gene encodes CDR1 SGHTA and CDR2 FQGTGA. The CDR3 nucleotides are TGTGCCAGCAGCCCCTTTTTTGGGACTAGCGGGAGTTTCACCGGGGAGCTGTTTTTT. Encoded protein: CASSPFFGTSGSFTGELFF. The full variable domain, rest sourced from reference TRBV7-3 and TRBJ2-2, is GAGVSQTPSNKVTEKGKYVELRCDPISGHTALYWYRQSLGQGPEFLIYFQGTGAADDSGLPNDRFFAVRPEGSVSTLKIQRTERGDSAVYLCASSPFFGTSGSFTGELFFGEGSRLTVL.

J is TRBJ1-2 and V is TRBV7-9; a possible D gene is TRBD1 (6 bases). The ends were cut back, 5 bases at V and 7 bases at J, with 23 bases in the middle. Germline V gene sequence: CDR1 SEHNR, CDR2 FQNEAQ (reference sequence). This CDR3 is built from 16 residues. CDR3 nucleotides: TGTGCCAGCAGCAATAAGGGGGGTGGAGGAGACCTTGGCTACACCTTC. This codes for CASSNKGGGGDLGYTF.

The chain uses TRBV12-3 or TRBV12-4 and TRBJ2-3, with D tentatively TRBD1 (6 bases). There are 15 residues in the CDR3. Trimming cost V 8 bases and J 1 base, with 16 bases left between them. CDR3 in DNA: TGTGCCAGCCGGGAACAGGGTTTGGGCACAGATACGCAGTATTTT. It translates to CASREQGLGTDTQYF.

The chain is built from TRBV20-1 and TRBJ2-5; TRBD1 aligns across 8 bases. After removal of 3 bases from V and 1 base from J, the junction contained 10 bases not matched to a gene. This CDR3 is 16 amino acids long. From germline, CDR1 is DFQATT and CDR2 SNEGSKA (reference sequence). The CDR3 DNA reads as TGCAGTGCTAGGGCCCTCGGGACAGGCCTCCAAGAGACCCAGTACTTC. Translation gives CSARALGTGLQETQYF.

In this sample, this clonotype turned up once. The rearrangement uses TRBV6-1 and TRBJ2-1, with TRBD2 as a possible D gene (6 bases). Germline V gives CDR1 MNHNS, CDR2 SASEGT. This CDR3 region has 16 residues. V shed 1 base and J shed 0 bases, with 10 bases lying between them. The CDR3 loop reads CASSEGGGISYNEQFF. The CDR3 nucleotides read TGTGCCAGCAGTGAAGGTGGGGGGATCTCCTACAATGAGCAGTTCTTC.

V usage is TRBV6-5 and J usage is TRBJ2-5, with TRBD1 matching 7 bases. The germline gives CDR1 MNHEY, CDR2 SVGAGI. The CDR3 is 13 amino acids. V lost 10 bases and J lost 4; bases outside the gene matches: 9. The CDR3 here is CATQTGWRETQYF. In DNA, the CDR3 is TGTGCCACCCAGACAGGGTGGAGAGAGACCCAGTACTTC.

There are many counts of this clonotype. This chain links TRBV4-3 with TRBJ1-6; TRBD1 aligns across 10 bases. CDR3 length: 16 amino acids. V was clipped by 5 bases and J by 7 bases; unmatched bases: 8. Germline V gene sequence: CDR1 LGHNA, CDR2 YSLEER. The CDR3 protein is CASSFLPGQGNSPLHF. CDR3 sequence (DNA): TGCGCCAGCAGCTTCCTACCGGGACAGGGGAATTCACCCCTCCACTTT.

This clonotype has more than one count but fewer than ten. V is TRBV20-1 and J is TRBJ1-2; D is uncertain. V shed 7 bases and J shed 7 bases, with 10 bases lying between them. Germline-derived CDR1 and CDR2 are DFQATT and SNEGSKA (reference sequence). The CDR3 totals 10 residues. CDR3 DNA: TGCAGTGGTCTCTGGGGTGGCTACACCTTC. It encodes CSGLWGGYTF.

The chain has TRBV29-1 and TRBJ1-5; D might be TRBD1 (6 bases). CDR1 SQVTM and CDR2 ANQGSEA come from the germline V gene. V lost 5 bases and J 4 bases, leaving 12 bases between the germline ends. CDR3 length: 13 amino acids. Here the CDR3 DNA reads TGCAGCGTTAGAGGAGGGGGAAATCAGCCCCAGCATTTT. This codes for CSVRGGGNQPQHF.

Written as DNA, the CDR3 is TGCAGCGTTGTAAAGGGGGGAGGCTCCTACAATGAGCAGTTCTTC. The encoded protein is CSVVKGGGSYNEQFF. The chain joins TRBV29-1 to TRBJ2-1; D possibly uses TRBD1 or TRBD2 (6 bases each). Trimming stripped 4 bases from V and 0 bases from J, with 13 bases between. CDR1 is SQVTM and CDR2 is ANQGSEA in the germline V gene. The CDR3 consists of 15 residues.

The chain couples TRBV20-1 to TRBJ1-1; perhaps TRBD1 as D (6 bases). V was cut by 4 bases and J by 2 bases, with 14 bases left in between. The CDR3 covers 14 residues. Germline V gene sequence: CDR1 DFQATT, CDR2 SNEGSKA (reference sequence). The CDR3 DNA is TGCAGTGCTAATCTCGCGGGGGGCAACACTGAAGCTTTCTTT. Amino acid sequence: CSANLAGGNTEAFF.

This chain joins TRBV5-1 and TRBJ1-2; no clear D gene. Germline loops: CDR1 SGHRS, CDR2 YFSETQ. CDR3 length: 14 amino acids. The ends were cut back, 3 bases at V and 2 bases at J, with 11 bases in the middle. The DNA for the CDR3 is TGCGCCAGCAGCTCCACCGGGAGAAACTATGGCTACACCTTC. Its protein product is CASSSTGRNYGYTF.

The V call is TRBV5-1, the J call TRBJ2-5; 7 bases fit TRBD2. This CDR3 has 13 residues. V dropped 9 bases and J dropped 2; count of bases not matched to a gene: 7. From germline, CDR1 is SGHRS and CDR2 YFSETQ. Written as DNA, the CDR3 is TGCGCCAACTCCGGGGAGGGGCAAGAGACCCAGTACTTC. It is translated as CANSGEGQETQYF.

DNA for the CDR3: TGTGCCAGCAGCCAAGAAAAGGACAGGCTTCAAGAGACCCAGTACTTC. Translated, it gives CASSQEKDRLQETQYF. V and J are TRBV4-2 and TRBJ2-5; 7 nucleotides agree with TRBD1. CDR1 and CDR2 from the germline V gene are LGHNA and YNFKEQ. V trimming: 0 bases; J trimming: 2 bases; junction bases outside the gene matches: 6. The length of the CDR3 is 16 residues.

J is TRBJ1-2 and V is TRBV4-2; D ambiguous. The CDR3 extends over 15 amino acids. Trimming took 2 bases from V and 2 from J, leaving 12 bases between them. Germline V lookup: CDR1 LGHNA, CDR2 YNFKEQ. CDR3 in amino acids: CASSQTRTLNYGYTF. The CDR3 coding sequence is TGTGCCAGCAGCCAAACGCGGACCCTAAACTATGGCTACACCTTC.

This chain uses TRBV28 with TRBJ1-2; D unresolved. The ends were cut back, 1 base at V and 6 bases at J, with 6 bases in the middle. Per germline, CDR1 MDHEN and CDR2 SYDVKM. This CDR3 has 12 amino acids. The CDR3 here is CASSLYVDGYTF. As DNA, the CDR3 is TGTGCCAGCAGTTTATATGTTGATGGCTACACCTTC.

CDR3 sequence reads: CASSDGVNTEAFF. CDR3 in DNA: TGTGCCAGCAGCGATGGGGTGAACACTGAAGCTTTCTTT. The chain joins TRBV12-3 or TRBV12-4 to TRBJ1-1; D remains unclear. V was pared by 6 bases and J by 0 bases, with 8 bases between. CDR3 length: 13 residues.

The chain links TRBV25-1 to TRBJ2-5; TRBD1 matches at 9 bases. The assigned J gene may be wrong: the sequence end matches TRBJ2-7 better. The CDR3 is 14 residues long. Germline loops: CDR1 MGHDK, CDR2 SYGVNS. Written as DNA, the CDR3 is TGTGCCAGCAGGGGGACAGGGTATAACTACGAGCAGTACTTC. Protein: CASRGTGYNYEQYF.

The V call is TRBV29-1, the J call TRBJ2-2; possible D gene TRBD1, 6 bases. V lost 7 bases to trimming and J lost 6 bases, with 18 bases between them. This CDR3 region has 14 residues. Looked up from germline, CDR1 is SQVTM and CDR2 is ANQGSEA. CDR3 sequence reads: CSARQDTNAGELFF. The CDR3 DNA is TGCAGCGCCCGACAGGACACAAACGCCGGGGAGCTGTTTTTT.